The 3 T cell receptor beta chains given below trace back to one sample, sequenced in a study of graft-versus-host responses after intestinal transplantation (dated by TCRdb to 2020 to 2023). Library preparation employed the immunoSEQ multiplex PCR assay. TCRdb stores this immuneACCESS table with in-frame sequences only. Part of the clones is absent; in the studies checked, under half of the shortfall reflects unresolved V genes, and no reason is known for the rest. The sample contains about 23,000 clones, roughly nine tenths of them found a single time. The ten largest clones add up to 1.5% to 2.5% of the sample. This specimen was PBMCs, taken 39 days after intestinal transplant. All receptors derive from a human patient who received an intestinal transplant, so some T cells may come from the graft donor.

This chain uses TRBV4-2 with TRBJ2-7; maybe TRBD1 (5 bases). Germline lookup yields CDR1 LGHNA and CDR2 YNFKEQ. The CDR3 covers 12 residues. The V gene lost 1 base and the J gene lost 4 bases, with 5 bases spanning the gap. The CDR3 here is CASSQGQYEQYF. The CDR3 coding sequence is TGTGCCAGCAGCCAAGGACAGTACGAGCAGTACTTC.

This clone has a single count. This sequence joins TRBV7-6 and TRBJ2-7; the D gene could be TRBD1 or TRBD2 (5 bases each). The CDR3 is 15 amino acids. CDR1 SGHVS and CDR2 FNYEAQ come from the germline V gene. Trimming left V 5 bases short and J 0 bases short, with 14 bases between. The CDR3 region has the DNA TGTGCCAGCAGCCCAGGGCGGGCCGCCTCCTACGAGCAGTACTTC. Protein: CASSPGRAASYEQYF.

The chain is built from TRBV6-6 and TRBJ2-7; maybe TRBD2 (5 bases). This CDR3 comprises 14 residues. The germline V gene has CDR1 MNHNY and CDR2 SVGAGI (reference sequence). With 6 bases removed from V and 4 bases from J, the gap between germline ends came to 16 bases. The CDR3 DNA reads TGTGCCAGCAGCCAGACTAAGGAAGGTTACGAGCAGTACTTC. It yields the protein CASSQTKEGYEQYF.